The 14 T cell receptor beta chains below come from one sample, sequenced in a study of metastatic and nonmetastatic thyroid tumors. TCRdb re-called the PCR reads with MiXCR. Of around 45,000 clones in the sample, roughly 3.1% were seen once. Among the patients, none had received any treatment before thyroid surgery. The sample consisted of blood. Receptors were obtained from a female donor with papillary thyroid cancer or a benign thyroid nodule (not recorded which). Some clones in this sample may be carry-over from other donors' samples.

At least ten counts were recorded for this clone. V is TRBV24-1 and J is TRBJ2-1, with D perhaps TRBD1 (6 bases). The CDR3 spans 16 residues. Germline-derived CDR1 and CDR2 are KGHDR and SFDVKD. Trimming shortened V by 0 bases and J by 6 bases, and 14 bases separated the two germline ends. The CDR3 DNA sequence: TGTGCCACCAGTGATTTGGGCAGGGGTCCCTCCAATGAGCAGTTCTTC. Amino acid sequence: CATSDLGRGPSNEQFF.

As concerns this clone: Other DNA sequences within the sample encode an identical CDR3. The V and J genes are TRBV20-1 and TRBJ1-5; TRBD1 matches 7 bases. This CDR3 comprises 14 residues. The junction had 9 bases not matched to a gene; V was cut back by 3 bases and J by 7 bases. Per germline, CDR1 DFQATT and CDR2 SNEGSKA (reference sequence). The CDR3 nucleotides read TGCAGTGCTAGGAGACAGGGCCACAGACAGCCCCAGCATTTT. Translated: CSARRQGHRQPQHF.

This clone was picked up many times. V gene TRBV27 combines with J gene TRBJ2-1; a weak D match, TRBD1 (6 bases). Trimming shortened V by 6 bases and J by 0 bases, and 12 bases separated the two germline ends. CDR3 length: 15 amino acids. Looked up from germline, CDR1 is MNHEY and CDR2 is SMNVEV (reference sequence). The CDR3 bases are TGTGCCAGCAGATTCAGGGACAACTCCTACAATGAGCAGTTCTTC. Encoded protein: CASRFRDNSYNEQFF.

The table lists this clone with many counts. The chain links TRBV7-9 to TRBJ2-3; the match to TRBD2 covers 10 bases. This CDR3 has 16 residues. J lost 2 bases, V lost 4 bases, and 6 bases had no gene match. CDR1 SEHNR and CDR2 FQNEAQ come from the germline V gene (reference sequence). As DNA, the CDR3 is TGTGCCAGCAGCTCCGGACTAGCGGAGAACACAGATACGCAGTATTTT. This translates into CASSSGLAENTDTQYF. The full variable domain, rest sourced from reference TRBV7-9 and TRBJ2-3, is DTGVSQNPRHKITKRGQNVTFRCDPISEHNRLYWYRQTLGQGPEFLTYFQNEAQLEKSRLLSDRFSAERPKGSFSTLEIQRTEQGDSAMYLCASSSGLAENTDTQYFGPGTRLTVL.

This clone was observed at least ten times. V usage is TRBV2 and J usage is TRBJ1-2; D is unclear. Per germline, CDR1 SNHLY and CDR2 FYNNEI. This CDR3 has 13 amino acids. The ends were cut back, 8 bases at V and 4 bases at J, with 14 bases in the middle. As DNA, the CDR3 is TGTGCCAGCTACCGGCCCGGGAGCTATGGCTACACCTTC. It codes for CASYRPGSYGYTF.

On this clone itself: A read error may explain this, as a much larger clone is one base away. This chain joins TRBV6-6 and TRBJ2-7; the D gene is possibly TRBD1 (6 bases). The CDR3 spans 14 residues. Germline V CDR1 and CDR2: MNHNY, SVGAGI (reference sequence). CDR3 sequence reads: CVSSYSGTSYEQYF. In DNA form, the CDR3 reads TGTGTCAGCAGTTACTCGGGGACATCCTACGAGCAGTACTTC.

The chain carries TRBV6-1 and TRBJ2-1; 14 bases fit TRBD2. The junction had 14 bases not matched to a gene; V was cut back by 3 bases and J by 7 bases. CDR3 size: 19 residues. Germline V lookup: CDR1 MNHNS, CDR2 SASEGT. The CDR3 sequence: CASSDRGLAGALTLNEQFF. CDR3 nucleotide sequence: TGTGCCAGCAGTGACCGGGGACTAGCGGGGGCTCTTACGTTGAATGAGCAGTTCTTC.

This clone was seen ten or more times. The CDR3 region is CASSLGRPNEKLFF. In DNA, the CDR3 is TGCGCCAGCAGCTTGGGACGCCCTAATGAAAAACTGTTTTTT. The chain is built from TRBV5-1 and TRBJ1-4, with D hard to call. Germline assignment: CDR1 SGHRS and CDR2 YFSETQ. The V end was cut by 0 bases, the J end by 3 bases, with 6 bases between. The CDR3 is 14 amino acids.

This clone was counted many times. The chain combines TRBV7-8 with TRBJ2-5, with D unclear. Germline-derived CDR1 and CDR2 are SGHVS and FQNEAQ. V lost 3 bases and J lost 4, with 3 bases in between. The CDR3 covers 11 residues. The CDR3 nucleotides read TGTGCCAGCAGCTTTAGAGAGACCCAGTACTTC. It codes for CASSFRETQYF.

This clone came up many times. V and J are TRBV27 and TRBJ1-1; D remains ambiguous. In germline, CDR1 is MNHEY, CDR2 SMNVEV (reference sequence). V was pared by 5 bases and J by 4 bases, with 11 bases between. The CDR3 is 13 residues long. This CDR3 reads CASSPQWGTEAFF. CDR3 nucleotide sequence: TGTGCCAGCAGTCCCCAATGGGGCACTGAAGCTTTCTTT.

This clone is medium-sized. The rearrangement joins TRBV5-1 to TRBJ1-4; no clear D gene. The ends were cut back, 3 bases at V and 0 bases at J, with 3 bases in the middle. CDR1 and CDR2 (germline): SGHRS, YFSETQ. This CDR3 has 13 amino acids. The CDR3 loop reads CASSWTTNEKLFF. CDR3 nucleotide sequence: TGCGCCAGCAGCTGGACAACTAATGAAAAACTGTTTTTT.

J is TRBJ1-2 and V is TRBV12-3 or TRBV12-4, with TRBD1 matching over 7 bases. Trimming at V came to 5 bases and at J to 4 bases, leaving 7 bases not matched to a gene. The CDR3 runs to 14 residues. For the CDR3, the DNA is TGTGCCAGCAGTAACCGGGACAGAAGCTATGGCTACACCTTC. Amino acid sequence: CASSNRDRSYGYTF.

The V and J genes are TRBV6-1 and TRBJ2-7, with D possibly TRBD2 on 6 matching bases. Per germline, CDR1 MNHNS and CDR2 SASEGT. This CDR3 comprises 15 residues. V gave up 2 bases and J gave up 0 bases, with 11 bases separating them. The CDR3 here is CASSEKPEGSYEQYF. The CDR3, as DNA: TGTGCCAGCAGTGAAAAACCGGAGGGCTCCTACGAGCAGTACTTC.

This clone was seen repeatedly, ten times or more. The chain has TRBV20-1 and TRBJ2-3; 7 nucleotides line up with TRBD2. Germline trimming cut 0 bases from V and 4 bases from J; bases unmatched to any gene: 7. CDR1 is DFQATT and CDR2 is SNEGSKA in the germline V gene (reference sequence). The CDR3 consists of 15 residues. Here the CDR3 DNA reads TGCAGTGCTAGAGATGGCGGGAGATGGGCAGATACGCAGTATTTT. This encodes CSARDGGRWADTQYF.